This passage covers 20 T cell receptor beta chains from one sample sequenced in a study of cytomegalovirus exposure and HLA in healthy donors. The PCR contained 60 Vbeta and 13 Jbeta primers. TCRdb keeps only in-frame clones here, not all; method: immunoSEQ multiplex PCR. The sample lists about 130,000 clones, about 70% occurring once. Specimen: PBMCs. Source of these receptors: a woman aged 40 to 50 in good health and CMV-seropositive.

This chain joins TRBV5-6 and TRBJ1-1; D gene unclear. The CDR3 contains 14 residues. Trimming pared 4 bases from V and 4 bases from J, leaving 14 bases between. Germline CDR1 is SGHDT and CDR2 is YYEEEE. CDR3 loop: CASSLLDGITEAFF. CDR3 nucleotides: TGTGCCAGCAGCCTACTCGACGGGATCACTGAAGCTTTCTTT.

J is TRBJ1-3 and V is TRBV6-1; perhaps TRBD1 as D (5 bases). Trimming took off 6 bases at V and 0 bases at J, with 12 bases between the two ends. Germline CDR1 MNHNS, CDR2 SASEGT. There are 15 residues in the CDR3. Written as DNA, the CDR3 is TGTGCCAGCAGGGATACAGGCTTCTCTGGAAACACCATATATTTT. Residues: CASRDTGFSGNTIYF.

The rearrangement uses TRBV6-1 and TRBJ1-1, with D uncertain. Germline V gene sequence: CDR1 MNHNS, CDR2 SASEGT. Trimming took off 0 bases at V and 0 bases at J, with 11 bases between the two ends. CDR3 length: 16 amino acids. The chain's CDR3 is CASSEARTIMNTEAFF. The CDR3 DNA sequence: TGTGCCAGCAGTGAAGCCAGGACTATAATGAACACTGAAGCTTTCTTT.

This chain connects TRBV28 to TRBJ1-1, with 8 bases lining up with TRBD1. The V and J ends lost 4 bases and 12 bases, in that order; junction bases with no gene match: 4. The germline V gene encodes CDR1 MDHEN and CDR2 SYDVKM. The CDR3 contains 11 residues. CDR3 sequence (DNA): TGTGCCAGCAGTTCGGACAGGGTGCCTTTCTTT. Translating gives CASSSDRVPFF.

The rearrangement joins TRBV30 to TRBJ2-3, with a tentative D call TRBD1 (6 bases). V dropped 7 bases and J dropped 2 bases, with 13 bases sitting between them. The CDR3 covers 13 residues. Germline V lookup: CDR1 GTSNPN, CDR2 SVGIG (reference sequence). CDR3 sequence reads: CAYTTGFTDTQYF. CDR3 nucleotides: TGTGCCTACACGACAGGATTCACAGATACGCAGTATTTT. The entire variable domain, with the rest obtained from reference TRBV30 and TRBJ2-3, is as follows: SQTIHQWPATLVQPVGSPLSLECTVEGTSNPNLYWYRQAAGRGLQLLFYSVGIGQISSEVPQNLSASRPQDRQFILSSKKLLLSDSGFYLCAYTTGFTDTQYFGPGTRLTVL.

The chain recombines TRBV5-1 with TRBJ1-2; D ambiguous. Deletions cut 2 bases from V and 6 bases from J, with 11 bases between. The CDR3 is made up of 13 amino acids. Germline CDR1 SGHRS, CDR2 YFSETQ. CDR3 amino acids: CASSLGEVDGYTF. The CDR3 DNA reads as TGCGCCAGCAGCTTAGGTGAGGTCGATGGCTACACCTTC.

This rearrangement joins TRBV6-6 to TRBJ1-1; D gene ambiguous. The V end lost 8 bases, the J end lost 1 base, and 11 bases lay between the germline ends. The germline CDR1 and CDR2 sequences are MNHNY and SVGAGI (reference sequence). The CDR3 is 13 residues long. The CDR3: CASGRLPNTEAFF. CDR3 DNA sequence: TGTGCCAGCGGTCGGTTACCGAACACTGAAGCTTTCTTT.

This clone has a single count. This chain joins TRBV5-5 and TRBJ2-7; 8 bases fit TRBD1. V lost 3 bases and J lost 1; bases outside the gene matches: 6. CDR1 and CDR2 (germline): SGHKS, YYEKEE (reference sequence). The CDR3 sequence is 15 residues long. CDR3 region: CASSSSGGPSYEQYF. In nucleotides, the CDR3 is TGTGCCAGCAGCTCCTCAGGGGGCCCTTCCTACGAGCAGTACTTC.

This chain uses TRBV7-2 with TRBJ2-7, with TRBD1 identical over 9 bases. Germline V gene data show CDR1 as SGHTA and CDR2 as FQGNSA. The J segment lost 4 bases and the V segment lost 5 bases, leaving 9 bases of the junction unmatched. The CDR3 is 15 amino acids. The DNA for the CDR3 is TGTGCCAGCAGCCAAGGTGGGACAGGGCGGTACGAGCAGTACTTC. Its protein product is CASSQGGTGRYEQYF.

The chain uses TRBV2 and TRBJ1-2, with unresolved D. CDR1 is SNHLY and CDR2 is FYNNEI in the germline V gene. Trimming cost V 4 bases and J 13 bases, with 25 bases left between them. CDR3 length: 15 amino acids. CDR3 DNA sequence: TGTGCCAGCAGTGTATCTTACCGGAACAGTCTGTCTTCCACCTTC. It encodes CASSVSYRNSLSSTF.

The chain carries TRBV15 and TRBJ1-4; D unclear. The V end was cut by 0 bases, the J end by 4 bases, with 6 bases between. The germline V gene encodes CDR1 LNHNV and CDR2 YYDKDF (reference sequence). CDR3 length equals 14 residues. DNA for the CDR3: TGTGCCACCAGCAGAGAGGCCTTTAATGAAAAACTGTTTTTT. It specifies CATSREAFNEKLFF.

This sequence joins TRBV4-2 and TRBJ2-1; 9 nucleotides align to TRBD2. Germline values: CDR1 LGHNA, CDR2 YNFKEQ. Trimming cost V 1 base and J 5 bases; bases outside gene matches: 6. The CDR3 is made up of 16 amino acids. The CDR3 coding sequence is TGTGCCAGCAGCCAAGTCGCGGGAGGGCCTAACAATGAGCAGTTCTTC. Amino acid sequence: CASSQVAGGPNNEQFF.

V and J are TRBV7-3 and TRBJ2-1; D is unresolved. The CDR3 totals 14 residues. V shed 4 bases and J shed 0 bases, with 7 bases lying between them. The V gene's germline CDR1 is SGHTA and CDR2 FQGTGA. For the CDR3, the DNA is TGTGCCAGCAGCTCAGGTACCTCCTACAATGAGCAGTTCTTC. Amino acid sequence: CASSSGTSYNEQFF.

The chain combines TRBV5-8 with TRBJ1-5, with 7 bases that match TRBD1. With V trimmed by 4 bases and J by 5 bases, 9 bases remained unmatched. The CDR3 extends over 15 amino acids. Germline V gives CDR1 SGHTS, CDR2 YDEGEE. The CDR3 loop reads CASSPDGTEYQPQHF. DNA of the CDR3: TGTGCCAGCAGCCCGGACGGGACAGAGTATCAGCCCCAGCATTTT.

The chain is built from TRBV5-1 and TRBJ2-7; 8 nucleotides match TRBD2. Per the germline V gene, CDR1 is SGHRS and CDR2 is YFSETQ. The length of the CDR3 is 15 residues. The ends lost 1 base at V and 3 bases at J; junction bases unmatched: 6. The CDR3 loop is CASSLNSGADYEQYF. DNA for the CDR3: TGCGCCAGCAGCTTGAATAGCGGGGCCGACTACGAGCAGTACTTC.

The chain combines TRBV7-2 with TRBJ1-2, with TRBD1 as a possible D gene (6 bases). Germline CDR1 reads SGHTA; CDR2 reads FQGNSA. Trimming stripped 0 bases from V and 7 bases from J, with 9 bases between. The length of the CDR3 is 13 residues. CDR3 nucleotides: TGTGCCAGCAGCTTAGCTCGGACAGCTGGCTACACCTTC. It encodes CASSLARTAGYTF.

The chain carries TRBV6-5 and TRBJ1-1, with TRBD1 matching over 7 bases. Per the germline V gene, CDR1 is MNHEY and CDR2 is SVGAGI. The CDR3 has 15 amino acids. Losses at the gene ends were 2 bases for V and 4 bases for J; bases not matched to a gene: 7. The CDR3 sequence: CASSYDRERSTEAFF. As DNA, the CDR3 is TGTGCCAGCAGTTACGACAGGGAGAGGTCCACTGAAGCTTTCTTT.

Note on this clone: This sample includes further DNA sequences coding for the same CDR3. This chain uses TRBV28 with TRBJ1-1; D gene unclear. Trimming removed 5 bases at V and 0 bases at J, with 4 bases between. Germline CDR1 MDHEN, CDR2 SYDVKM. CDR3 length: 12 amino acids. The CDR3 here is CASSLLNTEAFF. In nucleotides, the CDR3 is TGTGCCAGCAGTCTGTTGAACACTGAAGCTTTCTTT.

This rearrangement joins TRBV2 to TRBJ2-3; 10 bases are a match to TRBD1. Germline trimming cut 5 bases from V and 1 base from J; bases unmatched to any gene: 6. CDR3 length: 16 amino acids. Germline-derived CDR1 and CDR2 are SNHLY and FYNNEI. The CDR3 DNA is TGTGCCAGCAGTCCCCACGGGACAGGGGGCACAGATACGCAGTATTTT. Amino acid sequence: CASSPHGTGGTDTQYF. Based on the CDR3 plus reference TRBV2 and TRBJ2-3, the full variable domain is EPEVTQTPSHQVTQMGQEVILRCVPISNHLYFYWYRQILGQKVEFLVSFYNNEISEKSEIFDDQFSVERPDGSNFTLKIRSTKLEDSAMYFCASSPHGTGGTDTQYFGPGTRLTVL.

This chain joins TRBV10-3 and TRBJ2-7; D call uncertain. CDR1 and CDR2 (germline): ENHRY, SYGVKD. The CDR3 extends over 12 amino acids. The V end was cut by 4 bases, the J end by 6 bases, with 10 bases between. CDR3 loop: CAISGVAGEQYF. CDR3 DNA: TGTGCCATCAGTGGAGTAGCCGGCGAGCAGTACTTC.